This TCR beta chain derives from a study of T-cell reconstitution after alpha-beta-depleted transplantation in children. This clonotype was seen a handful of times. This CDR3 is built from 16 residues. The ends lost 0 bases at V and 3 bases at J; junction bases unmatched: 5. Germline V gene sequence: CDR1 SGHRS, CDR2 YFSETQ. It was with unique molecular identifiers that the TCRbeta library was prepared. TCRdb passed the PCR reads through MiXCR, listing each CDR3 protein once. The data show 200,000 to 250,000 distinct CDR3 sequences, under 30% seen once. Sequenced here: PBMCs, sampled before TCRalphabeta/CD19-depleted stem cell transplant. This rearrangement joins TRBV5-1 to TRBJ2-1, with 8 bases identical to TRBD2. This clonotype was obtained from a girl under 10 years old with Fanconi anemia, due to receive a stem cell transplant. The CDR3: CASSLGLAPSYNEQFF. For the CDR3, the DNA is TGCGCCAGCAGCTTGGGACTAGCGCCCAGCTACAATGAGCAGTTCTTC.